This T cell receptor (beta chain) is from a study of cytomegalovirus exposure and HLA in healthy donors. Study-wide results and limits: Several V segments, TRBV6-2 and TRBV6-3 among them, could not be told apart and were dropped.

This clone is a singleton in its sample. Its cognate antigen is unknown. The PCR contained 60 Vbeta and 13 Jbeta primers. Clones were read by immunoSEQ multiplex PCR, and TCRdb kept only the in-frame ones, dropping some. The sample holds more than 80,000 clones, under 80% seen once. From germline, CDR1 is MDHEN and CDR2 SYDVKM. This CDR3 is built from 18 residues. J was trimmed by 0 bases and V by 4 bases; bases with no gene match: 10. The sequencing input was PBMCs. V and J are TRBV28 and TRBJ1-5, with TRBD1 matching over 9 bases. The sequence was obtained from a woman between 45 and 60 years old in good health and CMV-seropositive. The CDR3 sequence is CASSSPGTGKYSNQPQHF. For the CDR3, the DNA is TGTGCCAGCAGTTCACCCGGGACAGGGAAATATAGCAATCAGCCCCAGCATTTT.